This note documents a single T cell receptor (beta chain) sequence. These data are taken from a study of control samples from healthy donors and cancer patients. Profiled with immunoSEQ multiplex PCR; TCRdb holds only in-frame clones, not every one. The sample has 50,000 or so clones; 85% to 95% are singletons. The CDR3 sequence is 14 residues long. CDR1 is SGHRS and CDR2 is YFSETQ in the germline V gene. V was clipped by 5 bases and J by 4 bases, with 15 bases between them. The sequence was obtained from a man younger than 40 in good health. The chain has TRBV5-1 and TRBJ1-2; D is ambiguous. Sequencing was done on a sample of blood. CDR3 sequence reads: CASRTRGEGYGYTF. The DNA of the CDR3 is TGCGCCAGCAGAACCCGGGGTGAGGGCTATGGCTACACCTTC.